The TCR beta chain under discussion was sequenced for a study of Tregs in tolerant kidney transplant recipients. Findings of the study overall: Biological reproducibility was not directly addressed in this study. Activated donor B cell expansion appeared to reveal the most relevant donor-specific TCRbeta repertoire.

Comments on this clone: The antigen remains unidentified. The read ends 3 residues shy of where the CDR3 ends; the end is completed using the germline J gene.

Generated by immunoSEQ multiplex PCR, the TCRdb table keeps only in-frame clones and is missing some. The table gives around 33,000 clones; the top ten clones make up under 2% of it. Mixed chimerism was transient after nonmyeloablative marrow transplants from related graft donors. Unstimulated regulatory T cells (CD4+CD25+CD127-), CD4+CD25- non-regulatory cells, CD4 and CD8 cells were FACS-sorted from thawed PBMCs. This CDR3 has 13 residues. The trim removed 5 bases at V and 2 bases at J, leaving 5 bases unmatched. Germline CDR1 reads DFQATT; CDR2 reads SNEGSKA (reference sequence). V and J are TRBV20-1 and TRBJ1-2, with 7 bases fitting TRBD1. The sample in question was CD4+ T cells from blood (PBMCs), obtained 24 months after the transplant. The TCR was taken from a human patient who received a combined kidney and bone marrow transplant. Some T cells may have originated in the graft donor. CDR3 DNA (partial): TGCAGTGCTCCGGACAGGTACAACTATGGC. This gives the protein CSAPDRYNYG. The full CDR3 protein reads CSAPDRYNYGYTF.